This T cell receptor (beta chain) derives from a study of identifying expanded T cells in peripheral blood. In the case of this clone: The antigen is not known.

Assay: immunoSEQ multiplex PCR; the TCRdb copy retains only in-frame clones and omits some. The sample lists around 75,000 clones; 85% to 90% were seen once. Germline V gene sequence: CDR1 SEHNR, CDR2 FQNEAQ (reference sequence). V was clipped by 1 base and J by 6 bases; unmatched bases: 11. The CDR3 loop spans 18 amino acids. General study results and limits: Across healthy donors, higher total template counts meant significantly greater roughly two-week count variance.

No infections or other immune events were documented during collection. The sample comprised blood. The chain uses TRBV7-9 and TRBJ2-1, with 11 nucleotides matching TRBD2. This receptor was taken from a person aged 18-70 years in good health. The DNA for the CDR3 is TGTGCCAGCAGCTTAGATTTCCCGCTAGCGGGAGGAGGCAATGAGCAGTTCTTC. This sequence encodes CASSLDFPLAGGGNEQFF.